This T cell receptor beta chain was captured in a study of regulatory T cells in long-lasting Graves disease. Findings and caveats of the study: Persistent disease was characterized by preferential usage of TRBV28, TRBJ1-2 and TRBJ2-5.

Time point noted: persistent/refractory GD, antithyroid drugs over 5 years with positive TRAb. PBMC-extracted RNA yielded the TCR library. Recruitment took place at an endocrinology department in Xi'an, China. This clonotype was recorded many times. Its antigen is as yet unknown. The germline V gene has CDR1 MNHEY and CDR2 SMNVEV (reference sequence). CDR3 length: 13 amino acids. Trimming pared 2 bases from V and 1 base from J, leaving 5 bases between. Investigators prepared the TCR beta libraries by applying iRepertoire HTBI primers and Arm-PCR of CDR3 regions. Authors' methods: The identification of approximately 62 TRBV and roughly 14 TRBJ segments was made across samples. TCRdb re-analysed the multiplex PCR reads in MiXCR, keeping a single row per CDR3 protein. Clone size and V and J calls follow TCRdb, not the original study. The sample yields hundreds of thousands of distinct CDR3 sequences, 20% to 25% seen once.

V and J are TRBV27 and TRBJ1-1; the D is unclear. Here the sequenced sample was peripheral blood mononuclear cells (PBMCs), taken when the disease was refractory, from a patient treated with antithyroid drugs. This clonotype was obtained from a female donor with Graves disease. CDR3 sequence reads: CASSLEQNTEAFF. DNA for the CDR3: TGTGCCAGCAGTTTAGAGCAGAACACTGAAGCTTTCTTT.